Described below is a single T cell receptor (beta chain) sequence and its context. Its antigen remains unknown. The data originate from a study of T cells after yellow fever vaccination. The overall study: For low cell numbers, libraries were made with SMART-Seq v4 Ultra Low Input.

Findings and limits, study-wide: Highly abundant clonotypes carried over from the bulk population could end up in FACS-sorted repertoires as contaminants. Weaker in magnitude, the secondary response showed a faster peak on day 5 versus 15.

The length of the CDR3 is 13 residues. Germline V gene data show CDR1 as SGHKS and CDR2 as YYEKEE (reference sequence). Trimming pared 5 bases from V and 2 bases from J, leaving 10 bases between. The TCR cDNA carried a universal primer site and UMIs from 5'RACE template switching. One entry per CDR3 protein, called by TCRdb with MiXCR from the 5' RACE reads. The data show under 600,000 distinct CDR3 sequences, roughly 14% seen once. The input for sequencing was PBMCs, taken on the day of the yellow fever booster vaccination. The gene calls are TRBV5-5 and TRBJ1-1; D unclear. This TCR was sampled from a man aged 30 to 39 who received the YFV17D yellow fever vaccine. The chain's CDR3 is CASRVARNTEAFF. DNA of the CDR3: TGTGCCAGCAGGGTGGCCAGAAACACTGAAGCTTTCTTT. Filled out from reference TRBV5-5 and TRBJ1-1, the complete variable domain reads DAGVTQSPTHLIKTRGQQVTLRCSPISGHKSVSWYQQVLGQGPQFIFQYYEKEERGRGNFPDRFSARQFPNYSSELNVNALLLGDSALYLCASRVARNTEAFFGQGTRLTVV.